This entry lists 25 T cell receptor beta chains sequenced from one sample in a study of blood T cell repertoires in COVID-19. Assay: immunoSEQ multiplex PCR; the TCRdb copy retains only in-frame clones and omits some. The sample yields roughly 250,000 clones, 88% seen once. Sequenced sample: peripheral blood. These TCRs come from a woman aged 40 to 55 who had recovered from COVID-19.

This sequence joins TRBV3-1 (or the pseudogene TRBV3-2) and TRBJ1-1; D remains unclear. CDR3 length: 13 residues. CDR1 and CDR2 from the germline V gene are LGHDT and YNNKEL (reference sequence). V lost 4 bases and J lost 4, with 10 bases in between. CDR3 bases: TGTGCCAGCAGCCTATGGGGAGGCACTGAAGCTTTCTTT. Its protein is CASSLWGGTEAFF.

V is TRBV5-4 and J is TRBJ2-7; possible D gene TRBD1, 6 bases. This CDR3 is 14 amino acids long. The germline V gene encodes CDR1 SGHNT and CDR2 YYREEE (reference sequence). The V and J ends lost 7 bases and 1 base respectively, with 15 bases between them. This CDR3 reads CASHCQGSSYEQYV. The CDR3 DNA sequence: TGTGCCAGCCACTGCCAGGGGTCTTCCTACGAGCAGTACGTC.

The CDR3 sequence: CASSLTVYGYTF. The CDR3 DNA reads TGTGCCAGCAGTTTGACAGTCTATGGCTACACCTTC. The genes are TRBV12-3 or TRBV12-4 and TRBJ1-2; tentative D call: TRBD1 (5 bases). Trimming pared 3 bases from V and 4 bases from J, leaving 6 bases between. The CDR3 spans 12 residues.

The sample holds a few counts of this clone. V and J are TRBV3-1 (or the pseudogene TRBV3-2) and TRBJ2-7; the D gene is possibly TRBD1 (5 bases). There are 15 residues in the CDR3. The V gene lost 1 base and the J gene lost 3 bases, with 13 bases spanning the gap. CDR1 is LGHDT, CDR2 YNNKEL, per germline (reference sequence). CDR3 protein: CASSQADTGFYEQYF. Here the CDR3 DNA reads TGTGCCAGCAGCCAAGCCGATACAGGTTTCTACGAGCAGTACTTC.

V and J are TRBV21-1 and TRBJ2-7; TRBD1, the D gene given by the table, was not confirmed from the DNA. TRBV21-1 is labeled a pseudogene. The length of the CDR3 is 17 residues. Here the CDR3 reads CASSKGGGTGGPYEQYV. For the CDR3, the DNA is TGTGCCAGCAGCAAAGGGGGGGGCACAGGGGGCCCCTACGAGCAGTACGTC.

V is TRBV9 and J is TRBJ1-5, with D maybe TRBD1 (5 bases). With 4 bases removed from V and 4 bases from J, the gap between germline ends came to 12 bases. The CDR3 contains 14 residues. CDR1 and CDR2 (germline): SGDLS, YYNGEE. CDR3 in amino acids: CASSTVGGNQPQHF. The CDR3 region has the DNA TGTGCCAGCAGCACCGTGGGGGGAAATCAGCCCCAGCATTTT.

This chain joins TRBV21-1 and TRBJ1-5. TRBV21-1 is noted as a pseudogene. The CDR3 covers 16 residues. The CDR3: CASSKEGGAVDQPQHF. The CDR3 DNA follows: TGTGCCAGCAGCAAAGAGGGGGGGGCGGTTGATCAGCCCCAGCATTTT.

The J gene is TRBJ1-5, the V gene TRBV29-1; no firm D call. Trimming cost V 5 bases and J 4 bases, with 15 bases left between them. The CDR3 extends over 14 amino acids. Germline loops: CDR1 SQVTM, CDR2 ANQGSEA. CDR3 DNA sequence: TGCAGCGTTCGGGAAGTTGATGGGAATCAGCCCCAGCATTTT. The encoded protein is CSVREVDGNQPQHF.

The chain uses TRBV6-6 and TRBJ2-1, with 9 nucleotides matching TRBD2. Per germline, CDR1 MNHNY and CDR2 SVGAGI (reference sequence). This CDR3 is built from 15 residues. The J segment lost 8 bases and the V segment lost 1 base, leaving 6 bases of the junction unmatched. The CDR3 protein is CASSYWAGGPDEQFF. CDR3 in DNA: TGTGCCAGCAGTTACTGGGCGGGAGGGCCGGATGAGCAGTTCTTC.

V usage is TRBV5-4 and J usage is TRBJ2-6, with D possibly matching TRBD2 (6 bases). V dropped 0 bases and J dropped 2 bases, with 6 bases sitting between them. The CDR3 consists of 15 residues. CDR1 and CDR2 from the germline V gene are SGHNT and YYREEE (reference sequence). The DNA of the CDR3 is TGTGCCAGCAGCTTGGGGGGGGCTGGGGCCAACGTCCTGACTTTC. This sequence encodes CASSLGGAGANVLTF.

Comment on this clone: A read error may account for a junction end that differs from germline. The chain recombines TRBV28 with TRBJ1-1; the D gene is possibly TRBD1 (5 bases). Germline V gives CDR1 MDHEN, CDR2 SYDVKM. The CDR3 spans 14 residues. This CDR3 reads CASTLQVPGTEAFF. The CDR3, as DNA: TGTGCCAGCACTTTACAGGTGCCCGGTACTGAAGCTTTCTTT.

The V call is TRBV7-9, the J call TRBJ2-1; 12 positions agree with TRBD2. There are 16 residues in the CDR3. Germline V CDR1 and CDR2: SEHNR, FQNEAQ (reference sequence). With 0 bases clipped from V and 14 bases from J, the junction kept 11 bases outside the gene matches. The CDR3 here is CASSLAVEGLAGGEFF. The CDR3 region has the DNA TGTGCCAGCAGCTTAGCGGTTGAGGGGCTAGCGGGAGGGGAGTTCTTC.

V usage is TRBV4-2 and J usage is TRBJ2-1, with TRBD2 matching over 11 bases. The CDR3 spans 17 residues. J lost 6 bases, V lost 2 bases, and 9 bases had no gene match. Per germline, CDR1 LGHNA and CDR2 YNFKEQ. CDR3 DNA sequence: TGTGCCAGCAGCCAATTTGCCGGGACTAGCGGTTTCAATGAGCAGTTCTTC. Protein sequence: CASSQFAGTSGFNEQFF.

This chain joins TRBV7-2 and TRBJ2-1; D perhaps matches TRBD2 (6 bases). The ends were cut back, 3 bases at V and 4 bases at J, with 13 bases in the middle. This CDR3 is 15 amino acids long. The V gene's germline CDR1 is SGHTA and CDR2 FQGNSA. Here the CDR3 DNA reads TGTGCCAGCAGCTTGGGGCGGGGCCTGTACAATGAGCAGTTCTTC. It specifies CASSLGRGLYNEQFF.

The chain uses TRBV30 and TRBJ1-1; 8 bases are a match to TRBD1. The CDR3 extends over 13 amino acids. V gave up 1 base and J gave up 5 bases; unmatched junction bases: 3. Germline V gene lookup returns CDR1 GTSNPN and CDR2 SVGIG (reference sequence). The CDR3 loop is CAWSGHRGTEAFF. The CDR3 DNA reads TGTGCCTGGAGTGGCCACAGGGGGACTGAAGCTTTCTTT.

J is TRBJ2-3 and V is TRBV14; a weak D match, TRBD1 (7 bases). This CDR3 contains 15 residues. Trimming took 4 bases from V and 5 from J, leaving 16 bases between them. From germline, CDR1 is SGHDN and CDR2 FVKESK. CDR3 loop: CASSLVRGAGDTQYF. DNA of the CDR3: TGTGCCAGCAGCCTCGTCAGGGGGGCTGGAGATACGCAGTATTTT.

This clone has a single count. This rearrangement joins TRBV3-1 (or the pseudogene TRBV3-2) to TRBJ1-2, with TRBD1 identical over 8 bases. Trimming took 0 bases from V and 4 from J; bases not matched to a gene: 10. This CDR3 contains 17 residues. In germline, CDR1 is LGHDT, CDR2 YNNKEL (reference sequence). The DNA for the CDR3 is TGTGCCAGCAGCCAAGACGGCCTGGACAGGGCGGGCTATGGCTACACCTTC. Translating it yields CASSQDGLDRAGYGYTF.

The chain combines TRBV4-3 with TRBJ2-1, with 12 positions matching TRBD2. V lost 1 base, J lost 0 bases, and 4 bases stayed unmatched. Germline V gene lookup returns CDR1 LGHNA and CDR2 YSLEER. The CDR3 consists of 18 residues. CDR3 bases: TGCGCCAGCAGCCAAGCCCCGACTAGCGGGAGCTCCTACAATGAGCAGTTCTTC. It encodes CASSQAPTSGSSYNEQFF.

Notes on this clone: At one end, the junction sequence differs from germline, possibly due to a read error. The J gene is TRBJ1-2, the V gene TRBV4-1; D might be TRBD1 (6 bases). Germline-derived CDR1 and CDR2 are MGHRA and YSYEKL. The CDR3 length is 13 residues. CDR3 in DNA: TGCGCCAGCCGCCACACAGGGCCCTATGGCTACACCTTC. It specifies CASRHTGPYGYTF.

The chain recombines TRBV6-6 with TRBJ1-2; D not resolved. This CDR3 comprises 13 residues. Trimming took off 2 bases at V and 8 bases at J, with 12 bases between the two ends. The germline V gene encodes CDR1 MNHNY and CDR2 SVGAGI (reference sequence). The CDR3 region has the DNA TGTGCCAGCAGTTACCACGAGGCGGGGGGCTACACCTTC. Protein: CASSYHEAGGYTF.

V is TRBV7-3 and J is TRBJ2-7; tentatively, D is TRBD1 (7 bases). V shed 5 bases and J shed 0 bases, with 14 bases lying between them. This CDR3 is built from 15 residues. Germline V lookup: CDR1 SGHTA, CDR2 FQGTGA. The DNA of the CDR3 is TGTGCCAGCAGCCAGGGGGGAGGCCGCTCCTACGAGCAGTACTTC. Its protein is CASSQGGGRSYEQYF.

The V gene is TRBV7-2, the J gene TRBJ2-3; the match to TRBD2 covers 10 bases. The V and J ends lost 3 bases and 2 bases, in that order; junction bases with no gene match: 5. This CDR3 is 16 amino acids long. Per germline, CDR1 SGHTA and CDR2 FQGNSA. This chain's CDR3 is CASSLTSGPPTDTQYF. The CDR3 bases are TGTGCCAGCAGCTTGACTAGCGGGCCTCCCACAGATACGCAGTATTTT.

CDR3 DNA: TGTGCCAGCAGCATACAGCCGTCCTACGAGCAGTACTTC. It translates to CASSIQPSYEQYF. The J gene is TRBJ2-7, the V gene TRBV7-2; D call uncertain. The germline V gene encodes CDR1 SGHTA and CDR2 FQGNSA. The CDR3 has 13 residues. V lost 5 bases, J lost 1 base, and 9 bases lay in between.

This sequence joins TRBV29-1 and TRBJ1-1, with D maybe TRBD1 (6 bases). Germline assignment: CDR1 SQVTM and CDR2 ANQGSEA. V was pared by 4 bases and J by 2 bases, with 14 bases between. This CDR3 region has 14 residues. This CDR3 is CSVAAGRGNTEAFF. The CDR3 DNA reads TGCAGCGTTGCCGCCGGCAGGGGTAACACTGAAGCTTTCTTT. Full variable domain (outside the CDR3, taken from reference TRBV29-1 and TRBJ1-1): SAVISQKPSRDICQRGTSLTIQCQVDSQVTMMFWYRQQPGQSLTLIATANQGSEATYESGFVIDKFPISRPNLTFSTLTVSNMSPEDSSIYLCSVAAGRGNTEAFFGQGTRLTVV.

The chain carries TRBV4-1 and TRBJ2-5, with 7 nucleotides matching TRBD2. V shed 1 base, J shed 7 bases, and the junction held 0 bases outside the gene matches. The length of the CDR3 is 12 residues. CDR1 MGHRA and CDR2 YSYEKL come from the germline V gene. Written as DNA, the CDR3 is TGCGCCAGCAGCCAAGGGGAGGGGACCCAGTACTTC. This encodes CASSQGEGTQYF.